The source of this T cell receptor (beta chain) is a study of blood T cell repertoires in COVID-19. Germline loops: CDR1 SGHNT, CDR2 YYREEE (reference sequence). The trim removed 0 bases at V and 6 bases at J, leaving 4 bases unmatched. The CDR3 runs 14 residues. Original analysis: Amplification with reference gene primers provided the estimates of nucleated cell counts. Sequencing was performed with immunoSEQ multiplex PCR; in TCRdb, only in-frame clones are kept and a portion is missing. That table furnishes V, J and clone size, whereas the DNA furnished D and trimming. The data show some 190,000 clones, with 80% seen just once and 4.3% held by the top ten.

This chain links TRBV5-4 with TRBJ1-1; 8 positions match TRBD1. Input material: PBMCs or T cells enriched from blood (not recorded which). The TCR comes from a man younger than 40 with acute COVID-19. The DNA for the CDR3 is TGTGCCAGCAGCTTGGTACAGGGGGGGGCTGAAGCTTTCTTT. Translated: CASSLVQGGAEAFF. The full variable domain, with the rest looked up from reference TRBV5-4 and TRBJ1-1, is ETGVTQSPTHLIKTRGQQVTLRCSSQSGHNTVSWYQQALGQGPQFIFQYYREEENGRGNFPPRFSGLQFPNYSSELNVNALELDDSALYLCASSLVQGGAEAFFGQGTRLTVV.